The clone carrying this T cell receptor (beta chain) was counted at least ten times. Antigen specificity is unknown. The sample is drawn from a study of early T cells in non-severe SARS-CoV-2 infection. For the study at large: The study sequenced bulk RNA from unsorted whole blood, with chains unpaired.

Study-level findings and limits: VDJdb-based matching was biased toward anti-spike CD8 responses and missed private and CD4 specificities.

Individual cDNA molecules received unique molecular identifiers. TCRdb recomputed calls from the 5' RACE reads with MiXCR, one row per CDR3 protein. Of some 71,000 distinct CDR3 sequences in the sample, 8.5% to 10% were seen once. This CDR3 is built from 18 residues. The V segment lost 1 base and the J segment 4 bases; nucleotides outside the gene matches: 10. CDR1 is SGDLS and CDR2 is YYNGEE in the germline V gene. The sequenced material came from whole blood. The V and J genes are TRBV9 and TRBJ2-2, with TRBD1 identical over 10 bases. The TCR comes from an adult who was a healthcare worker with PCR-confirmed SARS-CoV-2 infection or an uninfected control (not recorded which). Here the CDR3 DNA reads TGTGCCAGCAGCGTACTGACAGGGGGCGCGGGCGGCACCGGGGAGCTGTTTTTT. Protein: CASSVLTGGAGGTGELFF.